This entry lists 5 T cell receptor beta chains sequenced from one sample in a study of T cells after yellow fever vaccination. TCRdb re-analysed the 5' RACE reads in MiXCR, keeping a single row per CDR3 protein. The repertoire holds 500,000 to 700,000 distinct CDR3 sequences, with 15% to 20% as singletons. The sample was PBMCs, taken 15 days after the yellow fever booster vaccination. The receptors here all came from a man aged 25 to 40 who received the YFV17D yellow fever vaccine.

This clonotype was counted only a few times. This chain links TRBV11-2 with TRBJ2-1, with a weak D call TRBD2 (5 bases). From germline, CDR1 is SGHAT and CDR2 FQNNGV. This CDR3 spans 18 amino acids. The germline V and J ends were trimmed by 3 bases and 0 bases, with 18 bases remaining between them. The CDR3 coding sequence is TGTGCCAGCAGCTTGGGCCTTAGCAGGAGGAGCTCCTACAATGAGCAGTTCTTC. It specifies CASSLGLSRRSSYNEQFF.

The chain is built from TRBV20-1 and TRBJ2-3, with TRBD1 as a possible D gene (6 bases). Germline V gives CDR1 DFQATT, CDR2 SNEGSKA (reference sequence). CDR3 length equals 15 residues. V was cut by 3 bases and J by 5 bases, with 18 bases left in between. The DNA of the CDR3 is TGCAGTGCTAGCAGCCGTAACAGGGCCGAAGATACGCAGTATTTT. Encoded protein: CSASSRNRAEDTQYF.

In this sample, this clonotype turned up a few times. The chain couples TRBV29-1 to TRBJ1-1; TRBD1 is a possible D gene (6 bases). The V gene lost 4 bases and the J gene lost 6 bases, with 15 bases spanning the gap. Germline V CDR1 and CDR2: SQVTM, ANQGSEA. This CDR3 comprises 13 residues. The chain's CDR3 is CSVVQGRLAEAFF. In nucleotides, the CDR3 is TGCAGCGTTGTGCAGGGGAGATTGGCTGAAGCTTTCTTT.

The chain combines TRBV5-4 with TRBJ2-1, with D possibly matching TRBD2 (5 bases). This CDR3 has 14 amino acids. Germline V gene data show CDR1 as SGHNT and CDR2 as YYREEE (reference sequence). Deletions cut 4 bases from V and 5 bases from J, with 13 bases between. This CDR3 is CASSNPGFNNEQFF. CDR3 sequence (DNA): TGTGCCAGCAGCAACCCGGGATTTAACAATGAGCAGTTCTTC.

Worth noting for this clonotype: The junction and the germline gene differ at one end; a read error may be behind it. V is TRBV20-1 and J is TRBJ2-2, with 10 nucleotides matching TRBD1. The CDR3 consists of 16 residues. Germline V lookup: CDR1 DFQATT, CDR2 SNEGSKA (reference sequence). CDR3 nucleotide sequence: TGCTGTGCTAGAGCCGGGACAGGGGTAGGAACCGGGGAGCTGTTTTTT. It yields the protein CCARAGTGVGTGELFF.